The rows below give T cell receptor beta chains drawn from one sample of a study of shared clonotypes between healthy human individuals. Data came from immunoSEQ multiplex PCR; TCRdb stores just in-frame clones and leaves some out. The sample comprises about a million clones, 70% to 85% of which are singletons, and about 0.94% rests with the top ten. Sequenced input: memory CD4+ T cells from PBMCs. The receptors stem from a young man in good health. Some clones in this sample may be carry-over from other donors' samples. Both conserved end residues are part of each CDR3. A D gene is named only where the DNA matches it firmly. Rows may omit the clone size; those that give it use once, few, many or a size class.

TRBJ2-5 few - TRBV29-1 CSVPWLIKETQYF TGCAGCGTCCCCTGGCTGATAAAAGAGACCCAGTACTTC
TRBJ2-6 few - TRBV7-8 CASSFSRVTAGANVLTF TGTGCCAGCAGCTTTTCCAGGGTAACAGCTGGGGCCAACGTCCTGACTTTC
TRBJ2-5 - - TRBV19 CASSRNQAPRTQYF TGTGCCAGTAGTCGTAATCAGGCTCCCAGGACCCAGTACTTC
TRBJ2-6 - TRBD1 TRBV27 CASSTRQGVLTF TGTGCCAGCAGTACCAGACAGGGAGTCCTGACTTTC
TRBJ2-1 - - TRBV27 CASSYPHGGSYNEQFF TGTGCCAGCAGTTACCCTCACGGAGGTTCCTACAATGAGCAGTTCTTC
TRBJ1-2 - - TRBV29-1 CSVEVLPGSYGYTF TGCAGCGTTGAAGTACTCCCGGGTTCTTATGGCTACACCTTC
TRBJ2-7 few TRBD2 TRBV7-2 CASSLLTSGDYEQYF TGTGCCAGCAGCTTATTGACTAGCGGAGACTACGAGCAGTACTTC
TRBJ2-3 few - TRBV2 CASSETRADTQYF TGTGCCAGCAGTGAAACTCGGGCAGATACGCAGTATTTT
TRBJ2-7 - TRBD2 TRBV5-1 CASSLGLAGHYEQYF TGCGCCAGCAGCTTGGGACTAGCGGGTCACTACGAGCAGTACTTC
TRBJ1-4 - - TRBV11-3 CASSPRSGGKLFF TGTGCCAGCAGCCCCCGGTCCGGGGGGAAACTGTTTTTT
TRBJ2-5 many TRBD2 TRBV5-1 CASSPGTSGQETQYF TGCGCCAGCAGTCCCGGGACTAGCGGACAAGAGACCCAGTACTTC
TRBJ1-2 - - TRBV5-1 CASRRDLANYGYTF TGCGCCAGCAGAAGGGACCTAGCTAACTATGGCTACACCTTC
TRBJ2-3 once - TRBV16 CASSTNRGGRPTDTQYF TGTGCCAGCAGCACTAATCGGGGCGGTCGCCCCACAGATACGCAGTATTTT
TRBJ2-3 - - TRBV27 CASSFEDRSTDTQYF TGTGCCAGCAGTTTCGAAGACAGGTCCACAGATACGCAGTATTTT
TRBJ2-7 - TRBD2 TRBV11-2 CASSLDRGGRAFYEQYF TGTGCCAGCAGCTTAGATCGAGGTGGGAGGGCCTTCTACGAGCAGTACTTC
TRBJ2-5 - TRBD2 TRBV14 CASSQVGRADLGETQYF TGTGCCAGCAGCCAAGTCGGGAGGGCCGATTTAGGAGAGACCCAGTACTTC
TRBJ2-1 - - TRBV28 CATTKGSLADEQFF TGTGCCACTACAAAGGGGTCCCTCGCCGATGAGCAGTTCTTC
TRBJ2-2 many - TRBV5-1 CASSLGAPFTGELFF TGCGCCAGCAGCTTGGGCGCCCCATTTACCGGGGAGCTGTTTTTT
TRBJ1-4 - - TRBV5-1 CASTPGGNNEKLFF TGCGCCAGCACCCCTGGGGGAAATAATGAAAAACTGTTTTTT
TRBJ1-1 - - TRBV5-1 CASSPRWGGVSEAFF TGCGCCAGCAGCCCCCGCTGGGGAGGGGTATCTGAAGCTTTCTTT
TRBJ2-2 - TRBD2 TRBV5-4 CASSMGTSRTTGELFF TGTGCCAGCAGCATGGGGACTAGTCGCACTACCGGGGAGCTGTTTTTT